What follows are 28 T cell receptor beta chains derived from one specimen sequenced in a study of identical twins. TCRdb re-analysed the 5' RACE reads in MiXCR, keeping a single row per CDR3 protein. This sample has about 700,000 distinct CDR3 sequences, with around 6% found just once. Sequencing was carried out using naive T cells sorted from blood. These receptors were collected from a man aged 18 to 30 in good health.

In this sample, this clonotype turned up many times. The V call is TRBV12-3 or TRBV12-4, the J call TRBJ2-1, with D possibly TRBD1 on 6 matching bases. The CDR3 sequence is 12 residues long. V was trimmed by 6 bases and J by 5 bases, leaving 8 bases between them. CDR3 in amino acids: CASRRTDNEQFF. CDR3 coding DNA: TGTGCCAGCAGGCGGACAGACAATGAGCAGTTCTTC.

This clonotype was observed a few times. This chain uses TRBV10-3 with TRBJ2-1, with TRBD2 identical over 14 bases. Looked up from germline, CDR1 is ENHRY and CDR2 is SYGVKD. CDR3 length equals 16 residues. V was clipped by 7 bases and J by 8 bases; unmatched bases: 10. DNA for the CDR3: TGTGCCATCATAGTGACCGGGACTAGCGGGAGTTATGAGCAGTTCTTC. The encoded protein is CAIIVTGTSGSYEQFF.

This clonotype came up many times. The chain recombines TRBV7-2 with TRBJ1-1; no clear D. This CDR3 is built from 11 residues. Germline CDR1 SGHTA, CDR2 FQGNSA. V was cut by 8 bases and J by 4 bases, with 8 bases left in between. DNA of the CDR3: TGTGCCAGCGCCACCATCACTGAAGCTTTCTTT. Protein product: CASATITEAFF.

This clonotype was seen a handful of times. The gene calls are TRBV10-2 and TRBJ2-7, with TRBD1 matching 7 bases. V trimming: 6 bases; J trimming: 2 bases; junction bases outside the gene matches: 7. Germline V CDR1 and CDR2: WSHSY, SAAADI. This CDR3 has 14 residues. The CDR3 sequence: CASSAGQGAYEQYV. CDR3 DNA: TGCGCCAGCAGCGCCGGTCAGGGGGCCTACGAGCAGTACGTC.

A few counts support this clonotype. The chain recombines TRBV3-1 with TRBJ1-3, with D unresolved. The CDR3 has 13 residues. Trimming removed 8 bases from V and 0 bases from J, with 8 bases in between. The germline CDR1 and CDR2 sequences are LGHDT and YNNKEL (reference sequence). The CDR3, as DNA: TGTGCCAGCGGATCCACCTCTGGAAACACCATATATTTT. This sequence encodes CASGSTSGNTIYF.

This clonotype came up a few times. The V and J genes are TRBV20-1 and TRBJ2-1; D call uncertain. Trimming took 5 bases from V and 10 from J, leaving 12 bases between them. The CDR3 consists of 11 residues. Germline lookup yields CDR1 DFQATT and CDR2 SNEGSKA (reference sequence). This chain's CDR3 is CSAFRDGEQFF. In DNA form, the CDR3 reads TGCAGTGCTTTTAGAGACGGGGAGCAGTTCTTC.

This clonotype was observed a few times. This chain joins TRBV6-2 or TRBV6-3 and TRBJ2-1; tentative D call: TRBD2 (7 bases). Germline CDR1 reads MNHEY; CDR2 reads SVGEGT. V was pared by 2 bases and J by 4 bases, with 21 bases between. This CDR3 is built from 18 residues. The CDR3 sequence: CASSYPKVGGPGYNEQFF. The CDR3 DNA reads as TGTGCCAGCAGTTACCCGAAGGTGGGGGGGCCGGGTTACAATGAGCAGTTCTTC.

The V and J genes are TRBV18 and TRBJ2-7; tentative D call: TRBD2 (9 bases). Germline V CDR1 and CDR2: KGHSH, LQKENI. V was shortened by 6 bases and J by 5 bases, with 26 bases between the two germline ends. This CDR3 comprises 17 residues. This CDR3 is CASSRDRRWTSANEQYV. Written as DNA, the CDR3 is TGTGCCAGCTCGCGGGACAGGAGATGGACTAGCGCGAACGAGCAGTACGTC.

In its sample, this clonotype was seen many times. Here the CDR3 DNA reads TGCAGTGCTAGACGTCGAACTAGCTCCTACAATGAGCAGTTCTTC. It codes for CSARRRTSSYNEQFF. This chain uses TRBV20-1 with TRBJ2-1; D possibly corresponds to TRBD2 (5 bases). Trimming left V 2 bases short and J 0 bases short, with 11 bases between. Germline V gene sequence: CDR1 DFQATT, CDR2 SNEGSKA (reference sequence). The CDR3 is 15 residues long.

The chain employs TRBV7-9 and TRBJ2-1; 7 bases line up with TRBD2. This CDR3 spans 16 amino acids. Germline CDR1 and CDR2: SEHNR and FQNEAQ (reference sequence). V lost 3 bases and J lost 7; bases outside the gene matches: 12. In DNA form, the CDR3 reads TGTGCCAGCAGCTTGAGGGCGGGAGCTTTGGAGAATGAGCAGTTCTTC. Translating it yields CASSLRAGALENEQFF.

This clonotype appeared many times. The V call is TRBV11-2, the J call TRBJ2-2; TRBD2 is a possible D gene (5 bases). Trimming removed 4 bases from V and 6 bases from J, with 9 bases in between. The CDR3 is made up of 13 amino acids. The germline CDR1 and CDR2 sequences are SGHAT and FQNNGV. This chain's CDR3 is CASSSDYSGELFF. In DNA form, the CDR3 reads TGTGCCAGCAGCTCCGACTATTCCGGGGAGCTGTTTTTT.

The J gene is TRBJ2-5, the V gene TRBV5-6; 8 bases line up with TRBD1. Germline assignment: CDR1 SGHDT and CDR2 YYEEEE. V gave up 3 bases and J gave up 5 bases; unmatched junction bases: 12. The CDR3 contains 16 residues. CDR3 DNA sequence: TGTGCCAGCAGCTGGGATCCCCTCCCAGGGGGCGAGACCCAGTACTTC. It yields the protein CASSWDPLPGGETQYF.

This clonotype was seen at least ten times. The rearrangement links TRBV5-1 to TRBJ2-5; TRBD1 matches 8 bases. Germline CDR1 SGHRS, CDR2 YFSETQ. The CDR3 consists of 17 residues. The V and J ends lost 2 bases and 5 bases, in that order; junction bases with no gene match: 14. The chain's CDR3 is CASSLLPPTGGSETQYF. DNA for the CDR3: TGCGCCAGCAGCTTACTCCCCCCCACAGGGGGTTCGGAGACCCAGTACTTC.

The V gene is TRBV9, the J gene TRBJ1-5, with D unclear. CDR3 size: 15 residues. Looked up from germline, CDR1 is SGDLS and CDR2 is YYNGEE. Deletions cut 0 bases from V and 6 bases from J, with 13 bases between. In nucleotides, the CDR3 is TGTGCCAGCAGCGTAGGCTGGGAAGGAACTCAGCCCCAGCATTTT. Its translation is CASSVGWEGTQPQHF.

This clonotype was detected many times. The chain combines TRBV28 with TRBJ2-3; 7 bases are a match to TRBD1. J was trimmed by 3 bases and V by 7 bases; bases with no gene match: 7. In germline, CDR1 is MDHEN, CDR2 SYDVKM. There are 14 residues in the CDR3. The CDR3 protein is CASTPDRITDTQYF. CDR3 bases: TGTGCCAGCACCCCGGACAGGATAACAGATACGCAGTATTTT.

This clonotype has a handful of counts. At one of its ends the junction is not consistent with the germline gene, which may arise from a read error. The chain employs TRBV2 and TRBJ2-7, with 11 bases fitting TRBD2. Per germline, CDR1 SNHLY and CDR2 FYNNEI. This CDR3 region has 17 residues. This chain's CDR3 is CANSEFHTSGSLYEQYF. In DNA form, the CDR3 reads TGTGCCAACAGTGAATTCCACACTAGCGGGAGTCTCTACGAGCAGTACTTC.

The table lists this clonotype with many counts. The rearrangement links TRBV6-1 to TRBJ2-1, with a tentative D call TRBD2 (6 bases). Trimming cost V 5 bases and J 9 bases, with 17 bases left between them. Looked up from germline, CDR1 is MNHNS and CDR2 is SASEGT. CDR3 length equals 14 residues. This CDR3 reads CASSQPGLVGEQFF. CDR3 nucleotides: TGTGCCAGCAGTCAACCGGGACTTGTCGGTGAGCAGTTCTTC.

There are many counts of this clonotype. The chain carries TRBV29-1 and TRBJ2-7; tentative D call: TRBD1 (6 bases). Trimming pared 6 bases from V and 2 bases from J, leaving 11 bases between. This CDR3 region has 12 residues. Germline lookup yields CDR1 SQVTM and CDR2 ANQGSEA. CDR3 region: CSVQGVTYEQYF. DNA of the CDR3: TGCAGCGTACAGGGAGTAACCTACGAGCAGTACTTC.

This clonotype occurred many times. CDR3 sequence reads: CASSYRQGEQFF. In DNA, the CDR3 is TGTGCCAGCAGTTACCGGCAGGGTGAGCAGTTCTTC. The J gene is TRBJ2-1, the V gene TRBV6-5, with D maybe TRBD1 (5 bases). The CDR3 extends over 12 amino acids. Germline assignment: CDR1 MNHEY and CDR2 SVGAGI. Deletions cut 2 bases from V and 9 bases from J, with 8 bases between.

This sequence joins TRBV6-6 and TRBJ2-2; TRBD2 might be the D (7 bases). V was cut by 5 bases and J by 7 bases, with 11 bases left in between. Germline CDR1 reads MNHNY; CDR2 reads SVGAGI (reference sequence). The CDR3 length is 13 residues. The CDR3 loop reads CASSGGGGGELFF. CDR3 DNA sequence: TGTGCCAGCAGTGGGGGCGGGGGCGGGGAGCTGTTTTTT.

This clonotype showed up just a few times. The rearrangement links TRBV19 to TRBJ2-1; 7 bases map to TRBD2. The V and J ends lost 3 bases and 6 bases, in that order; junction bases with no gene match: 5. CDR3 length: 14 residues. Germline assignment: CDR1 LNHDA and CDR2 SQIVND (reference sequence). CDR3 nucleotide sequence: TGTGCCAGTAGTATCCCGGGACTACGCAATGAGCAGTTCTTC. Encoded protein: CASSIPGLRNEQFF.

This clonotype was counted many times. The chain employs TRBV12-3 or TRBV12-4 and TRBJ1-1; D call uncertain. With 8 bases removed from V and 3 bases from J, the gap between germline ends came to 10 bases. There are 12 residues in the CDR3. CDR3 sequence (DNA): TGTGCCAGCGGCGGCTGGTACACTGAAGCTTTCTTT. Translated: CASGGWYTEAFF.

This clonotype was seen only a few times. This CDR3 is CSASRGQGTDTQYF. DNA of the CDR3: TGCAGTGCTTCACGGGGACAGGGCACAGATACGCAGTATTTT. The chain employs TRBV20-1 and TRBJ2-3; TRBD1 matches 8 bases. Germline CDR1 is DFQATT and CDR2 is SNEGSKA (reference sequence). Trimming cost V 5 bases and J 1 base; bases outside gene matches: 5. This CDR3 has 14 amino acids.

The CDR3 is CASSESWGTTDTQYF. The CDR3, as DNA: TGCGCCAGCAGTGAGTCATGGGGCACCACAGATACGCAGTATTTT. The chain is built from TRBV10-1 and TRBJ2-3; D possibly corresponds to TRBD1 (5 bases). Per the germline V gene, CDR1 is WNHNN and CDR2 is SYGVQD (reference sequence). This CDR3 has 15 amino acids. The V gene lost 0 bases and the J gene lost 2 bases, with 9 bases spanning the gap.

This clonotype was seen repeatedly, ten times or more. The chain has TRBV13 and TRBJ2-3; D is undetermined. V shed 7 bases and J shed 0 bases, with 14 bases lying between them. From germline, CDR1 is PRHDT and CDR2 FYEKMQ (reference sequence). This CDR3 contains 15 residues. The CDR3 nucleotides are TGTGCCAGCACGCGTCACCCATCTAGCACAGATACGCAGTATTTT. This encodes CASTRHPSSTDTQYF.

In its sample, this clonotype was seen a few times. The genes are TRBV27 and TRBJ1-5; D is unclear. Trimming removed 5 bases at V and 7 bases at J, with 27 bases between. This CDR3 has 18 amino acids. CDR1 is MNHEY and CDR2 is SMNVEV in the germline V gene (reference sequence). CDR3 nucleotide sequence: TGTGCCAGCAGTCCACTGGGCCCCGACGGGTCAGCAGGACAGCCCCAGCATTTT. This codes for CASSPLGPDGSAGQPQHF.

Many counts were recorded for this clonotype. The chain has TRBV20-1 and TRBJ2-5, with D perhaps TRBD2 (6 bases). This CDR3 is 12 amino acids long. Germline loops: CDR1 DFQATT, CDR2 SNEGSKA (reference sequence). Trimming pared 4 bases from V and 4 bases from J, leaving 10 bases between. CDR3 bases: TGCAGTGCTAAAAGGGGAGGAGAGACCCAGTACTTC. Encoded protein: CSAKRGGETQYF.

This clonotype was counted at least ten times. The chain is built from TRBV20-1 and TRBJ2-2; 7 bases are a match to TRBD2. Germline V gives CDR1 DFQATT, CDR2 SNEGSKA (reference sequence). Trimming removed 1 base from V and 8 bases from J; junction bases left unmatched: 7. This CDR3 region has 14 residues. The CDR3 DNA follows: TGCAGTGCTAGAGCCCGGACTAGGCGGGGGGAGCTGTTTTTT. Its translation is CSARARTRRGELFF.